This T cell receptor beta chain comes out of a study of T-cell memory formation after mild COVID-19. Whole-study context: Clustering of TCRs was largely donor specific.

This clonotype turned up a few times. Constant-segment primers were used for 5'RACE, and the resulting TCR alpha and TCR beta cDNA libraries carried sample barcodes and UMIs. TCRdb fed the 5' RACE reads into MiXCR, producing one record per CDR3 protein. The sample holds some 410,000 distinct CDR3 sequences, 20% to 25% seen once. The sample consisted of PBMCs or a T cell subset sorted from them (not recorded which). This TCR came from an adult woman who had mild COVID-19 (a few samples of this study predate the infection). Cell type and time point are not known.

The CDR3, as DNA: TGTGCCAGCAGTGCTGGGTTGGGCACTGAAGCTTTCTTT. Encoded protein: CASSAGLGTEAFF. This rearrangement joins TRBV25-1 to TRBJ1-1; D not certain. Germline CDR1 MGHDK, CDR2 SYGVNS. V lost 4 bases and J 4 bases, leaving 10 bases between the germline ends. The CDR3 is 13 residues long. The full variable domain, its missing parts supplied by reference TRBV25-1 and TRBJ1-1, is EADIYQTPRYLVIGTGKKITLECSQTMGHDKMYWYQQDPGMELHLIHYSYGVNSTEKGDLSSESTVSRIRTEHFPLTLESARPSHTSQYLCASSAGLGTEAFFGQGTRLTVV.